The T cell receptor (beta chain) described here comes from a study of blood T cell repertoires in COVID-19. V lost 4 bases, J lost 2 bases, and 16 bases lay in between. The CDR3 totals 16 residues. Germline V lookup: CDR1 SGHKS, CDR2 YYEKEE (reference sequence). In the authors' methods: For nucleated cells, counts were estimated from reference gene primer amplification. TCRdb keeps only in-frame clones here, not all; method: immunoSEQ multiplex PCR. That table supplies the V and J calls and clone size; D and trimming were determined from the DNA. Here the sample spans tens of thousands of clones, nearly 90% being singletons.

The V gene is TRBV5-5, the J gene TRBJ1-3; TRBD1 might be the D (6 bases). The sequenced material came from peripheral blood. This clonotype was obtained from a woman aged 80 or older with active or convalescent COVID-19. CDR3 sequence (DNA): TGTGCCAGCAGCAGGACGACCGGGACACCTGGAAACACCATATATTTT. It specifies CASSRTTGTPGNTIYF.